This T cell receptor (beta chain) came from a study of technical replicates of blood from several donors. The CDR3 covers 16 residues. CDR1 and CDR2 (germline): MNHNS, SASEGT. With 0 bases removed from V and 2 bases from J, the gap between germline ends came to 11 bases. Libraries were prepared by immunoSEQ multiplex PCR; TCRdb keeps only in-frame clonotypes and omits some of them. Of about 70,000 clones listed, around 97% are singletons. This TCR came from a human donor in good health. The rearrangement uses TRBV6-1 and TRBJ1-5; D gene unclear. Material for sequencing was T cells isolated from PBMCs. CDR3 in DNA: TGTGCCAGCAGTGAAGCTGGTGATAGCCGCAATCAGCCCCAGCATTTT. Encoded protein: CASSEAGDSRNQPQHF.